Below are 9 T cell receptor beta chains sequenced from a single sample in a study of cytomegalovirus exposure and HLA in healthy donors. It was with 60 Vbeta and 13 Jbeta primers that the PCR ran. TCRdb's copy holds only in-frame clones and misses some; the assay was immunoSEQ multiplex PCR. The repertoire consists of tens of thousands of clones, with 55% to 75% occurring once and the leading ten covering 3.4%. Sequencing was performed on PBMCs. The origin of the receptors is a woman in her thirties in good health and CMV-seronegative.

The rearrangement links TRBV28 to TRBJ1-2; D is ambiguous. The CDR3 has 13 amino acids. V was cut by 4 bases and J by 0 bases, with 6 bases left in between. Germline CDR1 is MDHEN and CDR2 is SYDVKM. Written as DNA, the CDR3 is TGTGCCAGCAGTTCCGGGTCTAACTATGGCTACACCTTC. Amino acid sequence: CASSSGSNYGYTF.

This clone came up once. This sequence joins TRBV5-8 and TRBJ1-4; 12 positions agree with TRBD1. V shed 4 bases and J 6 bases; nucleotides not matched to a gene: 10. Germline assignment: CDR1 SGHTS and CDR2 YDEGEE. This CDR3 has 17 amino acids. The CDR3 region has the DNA TGTGCCAGCAGCCCCGGGACAGGGGGCAACGTAGATGAAAAACTGTTTTTT. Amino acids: CASSPGTGGNVDEKLFF.

CDR3 loop: CASSPGRGTEAFF. The CDR3 coding sequence is TGCGCCAGCAGCCCCGGTCGAGGCACTGAAGCTTTCTTT. The chain carries TRBV4-1 and TRBJ1-1; D is uncertain. Germline V gene data show CDR1 as MGHRA and CDR2 as YSYEKL. This CDR3 is built from 13 residues. Trimming stripped 4 bases from V and 4 bases from J, with 10 bases between.

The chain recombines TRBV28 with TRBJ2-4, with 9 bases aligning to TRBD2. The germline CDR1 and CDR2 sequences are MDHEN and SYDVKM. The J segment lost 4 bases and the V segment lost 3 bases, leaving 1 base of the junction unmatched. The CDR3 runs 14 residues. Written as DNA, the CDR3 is TGTGCCAGCAGTTTGACTAGCGGAAAAAACATTCAGTACTTC. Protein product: CASSLTSGKNIQYF.

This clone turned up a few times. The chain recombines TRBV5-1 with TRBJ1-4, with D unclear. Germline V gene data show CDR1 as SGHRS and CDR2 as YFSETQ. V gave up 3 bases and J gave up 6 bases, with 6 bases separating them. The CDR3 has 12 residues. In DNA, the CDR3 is TGCGCCAGCAGCTCTAGTCATGAAAAACTGTTTTTT. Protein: CASSSSHEKLFF.

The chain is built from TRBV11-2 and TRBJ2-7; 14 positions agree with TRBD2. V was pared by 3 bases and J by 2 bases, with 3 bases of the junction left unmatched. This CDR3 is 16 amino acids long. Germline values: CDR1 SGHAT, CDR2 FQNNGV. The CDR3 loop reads CASSFSTSGGAYEQYF. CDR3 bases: TGTGCCAGCAGCTTTTCGACTAGCGGGGGGGCCTACGAGCAGTACTTC.

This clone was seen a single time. In DNA form, the CDR3 reads TGCGCCAGCAGCCACGTTAGACAGGGCCGGAGGACAGATACGCAGTATTTT. Translated, it gives CASSHVRQGRRTDTQYF. This chain uses TRBV4-1 with TRBJ2-3, with 7 bases fitting TRBD1. The junction had 12 bases not matched to a gene; V was cut back by 3 bases and J by 3 bases. The CDR3 extends over 17 amino acids. Germline values: CDR1 MGHRA, CDR2 YSYEKL.

The DNA of the CDR3 is TGTGCCAGCACTGGGACTAGCGGGAACGATCCCTACGAGCAGTACTTC. This translates into CASTGTSGNDPYEQYF. J is TRBJ2-7 and V is TRBV2; 13 bases line up with TRBD2. J lost 2 bases, V lost 7 bases, and 8 bases had no gene match. CDR3 size: 16 residues. Germline assignment: CDR1 SNHLY and CDR2 FYNNEI.

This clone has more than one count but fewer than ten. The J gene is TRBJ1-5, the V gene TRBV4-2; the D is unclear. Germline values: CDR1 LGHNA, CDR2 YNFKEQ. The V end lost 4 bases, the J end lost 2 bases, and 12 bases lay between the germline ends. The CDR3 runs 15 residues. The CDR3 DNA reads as TGTGCCAGCAGCCTAGGGAGGGAGGGCAATCAGCCCCAGCATTTT. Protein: CASSLGREGNQPQHF.